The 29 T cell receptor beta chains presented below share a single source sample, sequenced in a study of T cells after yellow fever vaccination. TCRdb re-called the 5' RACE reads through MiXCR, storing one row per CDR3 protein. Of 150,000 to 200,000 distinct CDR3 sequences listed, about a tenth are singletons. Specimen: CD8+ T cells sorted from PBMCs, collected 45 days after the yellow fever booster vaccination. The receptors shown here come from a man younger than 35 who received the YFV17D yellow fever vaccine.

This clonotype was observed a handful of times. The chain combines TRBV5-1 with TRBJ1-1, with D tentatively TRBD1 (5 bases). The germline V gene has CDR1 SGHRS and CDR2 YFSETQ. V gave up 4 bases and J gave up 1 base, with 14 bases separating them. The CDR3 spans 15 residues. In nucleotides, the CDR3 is TGCGCCAGCAGCCAGGGACTCCGGAAGAACACTGAAGCTTTCTTT. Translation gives CASSQGLRKNTEAFF.

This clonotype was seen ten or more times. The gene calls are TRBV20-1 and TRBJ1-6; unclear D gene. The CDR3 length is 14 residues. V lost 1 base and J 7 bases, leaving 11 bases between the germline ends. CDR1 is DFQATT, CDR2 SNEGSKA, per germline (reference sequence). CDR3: CSARAPRENSPLHF. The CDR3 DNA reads TGCAGTGCTAGAGCCCCCAGAGAGAATTCACCCCTCCACTTT.

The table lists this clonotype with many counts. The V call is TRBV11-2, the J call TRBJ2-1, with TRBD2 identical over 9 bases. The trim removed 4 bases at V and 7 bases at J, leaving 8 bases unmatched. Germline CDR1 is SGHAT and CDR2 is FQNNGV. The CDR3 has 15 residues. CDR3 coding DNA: TGTGCCAGCAGCTCGACTAGCGGCACTGGGAATGAGCAGTTCTTC. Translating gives CASSSTSGTGNEQFF.

CDR3 nucleotides: TGCGCCAGCAGTGAGGGGCCTGACCCTCCCGTAAACACGCAGTATTTT. Protein: CASSEGPDPPVNTQYF. The genes are TRBV10-2 and TRBJ2-3; D uncertain. Per the germline V gene, CDR1 is WSHSY and CDR2 is SAAADI. V lost 2 bases, J lost 9 bases, and 21 bases lay in between. The CDR3 is made up of 16 amino acids.

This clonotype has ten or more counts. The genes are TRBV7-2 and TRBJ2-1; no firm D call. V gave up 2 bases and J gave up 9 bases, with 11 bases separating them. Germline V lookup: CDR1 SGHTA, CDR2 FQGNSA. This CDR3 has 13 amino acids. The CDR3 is CASSLTPSGEQFF. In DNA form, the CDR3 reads TGTGCCAGCAGCTTAACCCCCTCGGGTGAGCAGTTCTTC.

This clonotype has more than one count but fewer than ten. In DNA, the CDR3 is TGTGCCAGCAGCCCAGTTGGTCGGGGCAACAATGAGCAGTTCTTC. It encodes CASSPVGRGNNEQFF. The chain employs TRBV7-3 and TRBJ2-1; D is tentatively TRBD1 or TRBD2 (5 bases each). The CDR3 extends over 15 amino acids. Germline loops: CDR1 SGHTA, CDR2 FQGTGA. V lost 5 bases and J 5 bases, leaving 16 bases between the germline ends.

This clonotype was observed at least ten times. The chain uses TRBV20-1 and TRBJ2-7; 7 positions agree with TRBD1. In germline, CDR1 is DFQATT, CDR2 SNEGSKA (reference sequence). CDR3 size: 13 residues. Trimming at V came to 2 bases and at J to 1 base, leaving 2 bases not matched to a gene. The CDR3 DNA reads TGCAGTGCTAGACAGGGGGTTTCCTACGAGCAGTACGTC. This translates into CSARQGVSYEQYV.

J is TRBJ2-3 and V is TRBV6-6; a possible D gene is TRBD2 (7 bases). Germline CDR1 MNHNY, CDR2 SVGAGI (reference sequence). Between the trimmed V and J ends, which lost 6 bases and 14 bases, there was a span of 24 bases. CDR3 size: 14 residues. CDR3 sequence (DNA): TGTGCCAGCAGCGTGGGGGGGGCTCCAGGGGTCGGGTATTTT. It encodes CASSVGGAPGVGYF.

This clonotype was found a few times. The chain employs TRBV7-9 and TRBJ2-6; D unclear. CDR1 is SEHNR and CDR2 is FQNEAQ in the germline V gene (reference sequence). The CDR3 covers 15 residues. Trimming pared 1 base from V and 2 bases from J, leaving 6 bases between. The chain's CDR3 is CASSLGPAGANVLTF. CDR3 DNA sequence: TGTGCCAGCAGCTTAGGTCCGGCTGGGGCCAACGTCCTGACTTTC.

The CDR3 loop reads CAWSQAAGNTIYF. The CDR3 nucleotides are TGTGCCTGGAGTCAGGCCGCTGGAAACACCATATATTTT. The V gene is TRBV30, the J gene TRBJ1-3; no firm D call. The CDR3 is 13 amino acids. CDR1 is GTSNPN, CDR2 SVGIG, per germline (reference sequence). The germline V and J ends were trimmed by 2 bases and 2 bases, with 7 bases remaining between them.

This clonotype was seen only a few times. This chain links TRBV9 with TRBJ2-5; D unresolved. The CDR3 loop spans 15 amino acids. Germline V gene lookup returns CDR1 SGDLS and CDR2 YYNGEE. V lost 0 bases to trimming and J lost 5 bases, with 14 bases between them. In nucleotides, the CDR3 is TGTGCCAGCAGCGTAGCAGGTTACGTAAGTGAGACCCAGTACTTC. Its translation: CASSVAGYVSETQYF.

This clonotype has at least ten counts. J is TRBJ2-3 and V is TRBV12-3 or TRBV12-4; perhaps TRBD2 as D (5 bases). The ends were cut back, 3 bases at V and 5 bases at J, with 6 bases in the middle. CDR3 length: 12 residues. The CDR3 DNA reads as TGTGCCAGCAGTTTGGCGGGAGATACGCAGTATTTT. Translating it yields CASSLAGDTQYF.

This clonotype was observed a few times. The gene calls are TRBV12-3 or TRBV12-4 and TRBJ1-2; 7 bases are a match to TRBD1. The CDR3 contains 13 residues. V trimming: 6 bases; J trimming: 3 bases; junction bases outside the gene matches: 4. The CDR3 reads CASRYQGDYGYTF. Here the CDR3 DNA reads TGTGCCAGCAGGTACCAGGGGGACTATGGCTACACCTTC.

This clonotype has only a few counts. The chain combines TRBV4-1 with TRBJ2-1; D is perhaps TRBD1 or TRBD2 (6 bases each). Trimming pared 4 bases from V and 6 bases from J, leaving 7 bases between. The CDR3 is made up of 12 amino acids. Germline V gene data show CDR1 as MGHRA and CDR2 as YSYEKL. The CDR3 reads CASSPGANEQFF. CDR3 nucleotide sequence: TGCGCCAGCAGCCCGGGGGCCAATGAGCAGTTCTTC.

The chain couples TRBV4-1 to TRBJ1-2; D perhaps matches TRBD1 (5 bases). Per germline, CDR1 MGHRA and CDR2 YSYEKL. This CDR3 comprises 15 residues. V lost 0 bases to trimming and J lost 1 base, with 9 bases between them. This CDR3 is CASSQDLGVNYGYTF. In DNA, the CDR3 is TGCGCCAGCAGCCAAGATTTAGGGGTTAACTATGGCTACACCTTC.

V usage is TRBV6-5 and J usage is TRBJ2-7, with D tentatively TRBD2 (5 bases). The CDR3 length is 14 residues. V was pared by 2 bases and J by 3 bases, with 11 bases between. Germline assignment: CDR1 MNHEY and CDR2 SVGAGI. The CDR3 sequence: CASSYGNSGYEQYV. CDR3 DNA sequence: TGTGCCAGCAGTTACGGAAACAGCGGCTACGAGCAGTACGTC.

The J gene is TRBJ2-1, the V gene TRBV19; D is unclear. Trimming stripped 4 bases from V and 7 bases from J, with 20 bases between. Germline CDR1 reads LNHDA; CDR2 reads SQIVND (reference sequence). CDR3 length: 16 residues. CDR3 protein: CASSNQGPKETNEQFF. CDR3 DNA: TGTGCCAGTAGTAATCAAGGACCAAAGGAGACGAATGAGCAGTTCTTC.

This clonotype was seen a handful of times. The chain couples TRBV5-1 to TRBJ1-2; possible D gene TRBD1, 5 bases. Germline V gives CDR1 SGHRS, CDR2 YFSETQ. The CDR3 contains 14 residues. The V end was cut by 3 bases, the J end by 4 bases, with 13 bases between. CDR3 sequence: CASSSPDSSYGYTF. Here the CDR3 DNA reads TGCGCCAGCAGCTCCCCTGACAGCTCCTATGGCTACACCTTC. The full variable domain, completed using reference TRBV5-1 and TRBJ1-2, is KAGVTQTPRYLIKTRGQQVTLSCSPISGHRSVSWYQQTPGQGLQFLFEYFSETQRNKGNFPGRFSGRQFSNSRSEMNVSTLELGDSALYLCASSSPDSSYGYTFGSGTRLTVV.

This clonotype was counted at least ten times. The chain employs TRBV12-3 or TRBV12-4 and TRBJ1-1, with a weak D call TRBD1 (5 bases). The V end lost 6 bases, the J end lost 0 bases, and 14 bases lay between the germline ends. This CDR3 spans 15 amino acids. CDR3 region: CASSLHDSLNTEAFF. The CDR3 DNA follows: TGTGCCAGCAGCCTTCATGACAGCTTGAACACTGAAGCTTTCTTT.

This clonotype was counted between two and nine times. Written as DNA, the CDR3 is TGTGCCAGCAGCTTCCCACGAGCCTGGCATGAGCAGTTCTTC. Its translation: CASSFPRAWHEQFF. V is TRBV11-2 and J is TRBJ2-1, with D unclear. The CDR3 sequence is 14 residues long. In germline, CDR1 is SGHAT, CDR2 FQNNGV. Trimming left V 3 bases short and J 8 bases short, with 14 bases between.

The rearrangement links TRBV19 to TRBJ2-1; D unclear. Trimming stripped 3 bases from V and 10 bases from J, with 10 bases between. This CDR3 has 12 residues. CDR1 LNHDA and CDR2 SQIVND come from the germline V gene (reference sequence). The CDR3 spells CASSMVDGEQFF. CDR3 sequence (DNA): TGTGCCAGTAGTATGGTAGACGGCGAGCAGTTCTTC.

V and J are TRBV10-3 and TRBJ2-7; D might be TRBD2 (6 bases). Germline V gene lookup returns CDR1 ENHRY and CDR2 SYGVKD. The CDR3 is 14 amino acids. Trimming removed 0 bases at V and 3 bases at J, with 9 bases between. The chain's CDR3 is CAISESEDYYEQYV. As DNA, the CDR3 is TGTGCCATCAGTGAGTCCGAGGACTACTACGAGCAGTACGTC.

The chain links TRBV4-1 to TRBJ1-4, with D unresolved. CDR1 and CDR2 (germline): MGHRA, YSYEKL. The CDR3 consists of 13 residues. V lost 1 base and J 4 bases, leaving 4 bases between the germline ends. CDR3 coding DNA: TGCGCCAGCAGCCAAGGGGGTAATGAAAAACTGTTTTTT. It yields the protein CASSQGGNEKLFF.

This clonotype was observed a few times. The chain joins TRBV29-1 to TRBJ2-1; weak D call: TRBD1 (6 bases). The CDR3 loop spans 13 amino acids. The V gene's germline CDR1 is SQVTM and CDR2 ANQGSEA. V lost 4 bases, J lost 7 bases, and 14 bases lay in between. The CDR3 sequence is CSVGETGPNEQFF. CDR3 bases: TGCAGCGTTGGGGAGACAGGACCTAATGAGCAGTTCTTC.

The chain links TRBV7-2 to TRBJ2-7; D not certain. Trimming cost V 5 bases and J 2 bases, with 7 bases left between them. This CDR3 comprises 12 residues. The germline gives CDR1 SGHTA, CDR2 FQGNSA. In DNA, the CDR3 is TGTGCCAGCAGCCCCCAGCCCTACGAGCAGTACTTC. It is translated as CASSPQPYEQYF.

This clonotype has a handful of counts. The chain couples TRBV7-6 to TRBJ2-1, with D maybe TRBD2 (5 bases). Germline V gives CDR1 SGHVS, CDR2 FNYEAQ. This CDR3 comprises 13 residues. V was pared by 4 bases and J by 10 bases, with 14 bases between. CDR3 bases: TGTGCCAGCAGCTACACCCCCCCGGGGGAGCAGTTCTTC. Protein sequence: CASSYTPPGEQFF.

CDR3 nucleotide sequence: TGCGCCAGCAGTACTACAGGGTTAAACACCGGGGAGCTGTTTTTT. The encoded protein is CASSTTGLNTGELFF. The chain joins TRBV4-1 to TRBJ2-2, with D perhaps TRBD1 (6 bases). Germline lookup yields CDR1 MGHRA and CDR2 YSYEKL. CDR3 length: 15 residues. V was clipped by 6 bases and J by 2 bases, with 13 bases between them.

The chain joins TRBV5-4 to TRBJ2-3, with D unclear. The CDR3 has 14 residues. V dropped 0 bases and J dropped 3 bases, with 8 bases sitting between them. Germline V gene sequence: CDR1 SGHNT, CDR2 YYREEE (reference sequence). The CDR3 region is CASSLGRVTDTQYF. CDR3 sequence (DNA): TGTGCCAGCAGCTTGGGCCGGGTAACAGATACGCAGTATTTT.

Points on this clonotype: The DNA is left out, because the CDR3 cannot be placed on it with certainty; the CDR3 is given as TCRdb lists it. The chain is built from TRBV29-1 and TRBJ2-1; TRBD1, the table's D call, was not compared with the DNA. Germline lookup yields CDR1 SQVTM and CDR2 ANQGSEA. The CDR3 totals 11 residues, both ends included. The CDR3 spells CSVGTGNSWFF.